Presented here are 29 T cell receptor beta chains from one specimen sequenced in a study of tumor and adjacent non-tumor tissue in lung cancer. No cell sorting was done before RNA was extracted from the tissue. TCRbeta libraries were built with three rounds of nested PCR, modified from ARM-PCR. TCRdb independently ran MiXCR on the multiplex PCR reads; one entry per CDR3 protein. The sample holds 65,000 to 70,000 distinct CDR3 sequences, around 60% seen once. Sequencing was performed on lung tumor tissue. These receptors all come from a man aged 45-60 years with non-small cell lung cancer.

On this clonotype itself: The junction departs from the called germline gene at one end, perhaps through a read error. The J gene is TRBJ2-2, the V gene TRBV12-3 or TRBV12-4; 8 nucleotides match TRBD1. This CDR3 region has 15 residues. CDR3 in amino acids: CASSPDRGESGELSF. The CDR3 DNA reads TGTGCCAGCAGCCCAGACAGGGGTGAGTCCGGGGAGCTGTCTTTT.

This clonotype was observed at least ten times. The chain joins TRBV5-4 to TRBJ1-2; 10 nucleotides match TRBD1. Germline trimming cut 3 bases from V and 0 bases from J; bases unmatched to any gene: 8. Germline lookup yields CDR1 SGHNT and CDR2 YYREEE (reference sequence). This CDR3 is 17 amino acids long. The CDR3 is CASSSRTGGRTNYGYTF. The CDR3 nucleotides read TGTGCCAGCAGCTCCCGGACAGGGGGGCGCACTAACTATGGCTACACCTTC.

For this clonotype: Because the CDR3 is missing its conserved closing phenylalanine or tryptophan, this is likely a read error. This chain uses TRBV6-1 with TRBJ1-6; 7 bases agree with TRBD1. The CDR3 covers 11 residues. Germline values: CDR1 MNHNS, CDR2 SASEGT. CDR3 sequence reads: CDSSEGATLHI. As DNA, the CDR3 is TGTGACAGCAGTGAGGGGGCCACCCTCCACATT.

Comments on this clonotype: A much larger clone lies one base from this, so it may be a read error. The V and J genes are TRBV5-1 and TRBJ2-5; D uncertain. V lost 0 bases to trimming and J lost 5 bases, with 14 bases between them. This CDR3 contains 15 residues. Germline CDR1 reads SGHRS; CDR2 reads YFSETQ. The CDR3, as DNA: TGCGCCAGCAGCTTGGAGGGATCTCTGTGGGAGACCCAGTACTTC. It encodes CASSLEGSLWETQYF. Variable domain in full (rest from reference TRBV5-1 and TRBJ2-5): KAGVTQTPRYLIKTRGQQVTLSCSPISGHRSVSWYQQTPGQGLQFLFEYFSETQRNKGNFPGRFSGRQFSNSRSEMNVSTLELGDSALYLCASSLEGSLWETQYFGPGTRLLVL.

To note about this clonotype: The junction shows a germline mismatch at one end, possibly a read error. CDR3 loop: CTSSPSPSGGEQLF. DNA of the CDR3: TGTACCAGCAGCCCTTCCCCTAGCGGGGGTGAGCAGTTATTC. V and J are TRBV11-3 and TRBJ2-1; TRBD2 agrees at 10 bases. Germline lookup yields CDR1 SGHNT and CDR2 YENEEA. This CDR3 contains 14 residues.

This clonotype was observed a few times. A read error may explain this, as a much larger clone is one base away. The CDR3: CASSEVTTGGNSPLHF. The CDR3 DNA reads as TGTGCCAGCAGTGAAGTGACGACAGGGGGTAATTCACCCCTCCACTTT. The rearrangement joins TRBV6-1 to TRBJ1-6; TRBD1 matches at 9 bases. Germline V lookup: CDR1 MNHNS, CDR2 SASEGT. Germline trimming cut 1 base from V and 6 bases from J; bases unmatched to any gene: 4. The CDR3 contains 16 residues.

Remarks on this clonotype: At one boundary the junction diverges from the germline segment, which might be a read error. The CDR3 DNA reads as TGTGCCAGCAGGGAGTTAACCACTCGGGATCAATACAATGAGGAGTTCTTC. Protein sequence: CASRELTTRDQYNEEFF. The chain uses TRBV7-9 and TRBJ2-1, with a weak D call TRBD2 (5 bases). The CDR3 totals 17 residues. Germline values: CDR1 SEHNR, CDR2 FQNEAQ (reference sequence).

For this clonotype: It may be a read error: a sequence one base away is much more abundant. The V call is TRBV13, the J call TRBJ2-1; 8 nucleotides match TRBD2. This CDR3 has 18 amino acids. CDR1 is PRHDT and CDR2 is FYEKMQ in the germline V gene (reference sequence). The CDR3: CVSSPPRGSGTSYNEQFF. In DNA form, the CDR3 reads TGTGTCAGCAGCCCACCCCGAGGTAGCGGGACATCCTACAATGAGCAGTTCTTC.

The chain employs TRBV11-2 and TRBJ2-5; 12 nucleotides agree with TRBD2. J gave up 7 bases and V 1 base, and 7 bases lay outside the gene matches. There are 16 residues in the CDR3. CDR1 is SGHAT and CDR2 is FQNNGV in the germline V gene. The CDR3 region is CASSLVSSGRGLTQYF. In DNA, the CDR3 is TGTGCCAGCAGCTTAGTGTCTAGCGGGAGGGGTCTGACCCAGTACTTC. The full variable domain, completed using reference TRBV11-2 and TRBJ2-5, is EAGVAQSPRYKIIEKRQSVAFWCNPISGHATLYWYQQILGQGPKLLIQFQNNGVVDDSQLPKDRFSAERLKGVDSTLKIQPAKLEDSAVYLCASSLVSSGRGLTQYFGPGTRLLVL.

In this sample, this clonotype turned up a few times. The rearrangement links TRBV28 to TRBJ2-1; 11 nucleotides match TRBD2. CDR3 length equals 19 residues. Trimming took 6 bases from V and 0 from J; bases not matched to a gene: 13. Germline CDR1 MDHEN, CDR2 SYDVKM. The CDR3 bases are TGTGCCAGCAGACCTCTCTCGGGACTAGCGGTTAGCTCCTACAATGAGCAGTTCTTC. Amino acid sequence: CASRPLSGLAVSSYNEQFF.

With respect to this clonotype: At one end, the junction sequence differs from germline, possibly due to a read error. The rearrangement uses TRBV11-2 and TRBJ1-6; maybe TRBD1 (5 bases). CDR1 is SGHAT and CDR2 is FQNNGV in the germline V gene. The CDR3 covers 18 residues. The chain's CDR3 is CASSPQAGGSSYNSPIHF. CDR3 sequence (DNA): TGTGCCAGCAGCCCCCAAGCTGGGGGGAGCTCCTATAATTCACCCATCCACTTT.

Points on this clonotype: An end of the junction differs from the germline gene, which may be a read error. The chain employs TRBV4-1 and TRBJ2-1; TRBD1 might be the D (5 bases). This CDR3 is built from 14 residues. Germline CDR1 reads MGHRA; CDR2 reads YSYEKL. CDR3 DNA: TGCGCCAGCAACCAAGTTGACAGAAAGAATGAGCAGTTCTTC. This codes for CASNQVDRKNEQFF.

As for this clonotype: The junction departs from germline at one end; a sequencing error may be responsible. This rearrangement joins TRBV14 to TRBJ2-7; 7 bases map to TRBD2. Per germline, CDR1 SGHDN and CDR2 FVKESK. The CDR3 is 18 amino acids. This CDR3 reads CASSQGGISGTTSYDQYF. In DNA, the CDR3 is TGTGCCAGCAGCCAAGGGGGTATAAGCGGGACTACCTCCTACGACCAGTACTTC.

In the case of this clonotype: One end of the junction is discordant with germline, which a read error may explain. The rearrangement links TRBV29-1 to TRBJ2-1, with D perhaps TRBD2 (6 bases). CDR1 and CDR2 from the germline V gene are SQVTM and ANQGSEA. This CDR3 contains 14 residues. CDR3 sequence (DNA): TGTAACGTTGAAGATACAGGCCGCGGGGATGAACAGTTCTTC. This sequence encodes CNVEDTGRGDEQFF.

This clonotype was recorded at least ten times. The gene calls are TRBV10-3 and TRBJ2-5; no firm D call. The ends were cut back, 11 bases at V and 0 bases at J, with 13 bases in the middle. The CDR3 contains 13 residues. The germline V gene has CDR1 ENHRY and CDR2 SYGVKD. CDR3 DNA sequence: TGTGCCGCCCGACCCGCAGACCAAGAGACCCAGTACTTC. Translated, it gives CAARPADQETQYF.

The chain recombines TRBV12-3 or TRBV12-4 with TRBJ2-3; 13 bases map to TRBD2. The CDR3 runs to 17 residues. V was pared by 11 bases and J by 1 base, with 12 bases of the junction left unmatched. DNA for the CDR3: TGTGCCGACAGTGGACTAGCGGGAGAAGGGGGCACAGATACGCAGTATTTT. Protein: CADSGLAGEGGTDTQYF.

In its sample, this clonotype was seen once. A read error is likely, as this CDR3 ends without the conserved phenylalanine or tryptophan. The genes are TRBV20-1 and TRBJ2-7, with a possible D match to TRBD2 (5 bases). Germline V gene data show CDR1 as DFQATT and CDR2 as SNEGSKA (reference sequence). CDR3 length: 13 amino acids. The CDR3 DNA is TGCAGTGCTAGAGATCGGGAATCCTATGAGCAGTACTTA. Amino acids: CSARDRESYEQYL.

This clonotype was observed a handful of times. Without the conserved terminal phenylalanine or tryptophan, this CDR3 likely stems from a read error. The chain employs TRBV2 and TRBJ2-5; 7 bases match TRBD1. The CDR3 runs to 13 residues. Germline V gives CDR1 SNHLY, CDR2 FYNNEI. Germline trimming cut 6 bases from V and 2 bases from J; bases unmatched to any gene: 3. The CDR3 DNA reads as TGTGCCAGCAGCTTCAGGGGGCAAGAGACCCAGTACCTC. Amino acid sequence: CASSFRGQETQYL.

This sequence joins TRBV4-1 and TRBJ2-5, with D maybe TRBD2 (5 bases). The CDR3 has 14 residues. Trimming removed 2 bases from V and 5 bases from J, with 12 bases in between. Germline V gene lookup returns CDR1 MGHRA and CDR2 YSYEKL. In DNA, the CDR3 is TGCGCCAGCAGCCAATTCGGGAATAAGGAGACCCAGTACTTC. Amino acid sequence: CASSQFGNKETQYF.

This clonotype occurred once. Being one base from a much bigger clone, this may be a read error. The chain uses TRBV10-3 and TRBJ2-7; 8 bases match TRBD2. V lost 9 bases to trimming and J lost 4 bases; unmatched junction nucleotides: 2. CDR1 ENHRY and CDR2 SYGVKD come from the germline V gene. This CDR3 contains 11 residues. The DNA of the CDR3 is TGTGCCATGTCGGGGGGGTACGAGCAGTACTTC. The encoded protein is CAMSGGYEQYF.

This clonotype showed up many times. This chain uses TRBV11-2 with TRBJ2-3; TRBD2 matches 9 bases. Per germline, CDR1 SGHAT and CDR2 FQNNGV. The CDR3 spans 14 residues. The trim removed 5 bases at V and 5 bases at J, leaving 5 bases unmatched. CDR3 nucleotides: TGTGCCAGCAGCCCTGGACTAGCGAGAGATACGCAGTATTTT. This encodes CASSPGLARDTQYF.

As to this clonotype: The junction does not match germline at one end; this may be a read error. The chain is built from TRBV5-1 and TRBJ2-7; 7 nucleotides match TRBD2. The germline CDR1 and CDR2 sequences are SGHRS and YFSETQ. This CDR3 spans 15 amino acids. CDR3 nucleotide sequence: TGCACCAGCAGCTTGGGACTACAGGATTCCTACGAGCAGTACTTC. It encodes CTSSLGLQDSYEQYF.

This clonotype was picked up a small number of times. A clone one base away is much larger, so this may be a read error. The V gene is TRBV6-5, the J gene TRBJ2-1; D may be TRBD1 (6 bases). The CDR3 runs 14 residues. In germline, CDR1 is MNHEY, CDR2 SVGAGI. Trimming removed 2 bases at V and 6 bases at J, with 11 bases between. CDR3 DNA: TGTGCCAGCAGTTACCGGGACATCTGCAATGAGCAGTTCTTC. This translates into CASSYRDICNEQFF.

This clonotype has just a few counts. A much larger clone is a single base away; this may be a read error. Lacking the conserved final phenylalanine or tryptophan, this CDR3 likely reflects a read error. The V and J genes are TRBV12-3 or TRBV12-4 and TRBJ1-6; D unresolved. V was trimmed by 6 bases and J by 1 base, leaving 7 bases between them. The CDR3 contains 14 residues. The CDR3 sequence is CASRSRSYNSPLHY. The CDR3 DNA reads as TGTGCCAGCAGAAGTAGGTCCTATAATTCACCCCTCCACTAT.

Turning to this clonotype: Relative to the germline gene, one junction end is altered; a read error may explain this. The chain uses TRBV6-1 and TRBJ1-2; D might be TRBD1 (6 bases). CDR1 MNHNS and CDR2 SASEGT come from the germline V gene. This CDR3 is built from 16 residues. CDR3 loop: CASSENRLTGGSGYTF. The CDR3 coding sequence is TGTGCCAGCAGTGAAAACCGCCTGACAGGCGGGAGTGGCTACACATTC.

This clonotype occurred a few times. The rearrangement uses TRBV5-1 and TRBJ2-3; D gene unclear. Germline V CDR1 and CDR2: SGHRS, YFSETQ. The CDR3 consists of 15 residues. Trimming removed 0 bases at V and 6 bases at J, with 14 bases between. The DNA for the CDR3 is TGCGCCAGCAGCTTGGCCAGATGGATTGAGGATACGCAGTATTTT. Translated, it gives CASSLARWIEDTQYF.

For this clonotype: The CDR3 does not end in the conserved phenylalanine or tryptophan, so this is likely a read error. The rearrangement uses TRBV10-2 and TRBJ2-7, with D possibly TRBD2 on 6 matching bases. From germline, CDR1 is WSHSY and CDR2 SAAADI. The CDR3 extends over 14 amino acids. V gave up 6 bases and J gave up 5 bases, with 17 bases separating them. The CDR3 coding sequence is TGCGCCAGCAGGCGGGACTCGAGCTTCGACGAGCAGTACCTC. Translated, it gives CASRRDSSFDEQYL.

A note on this clonotype: Since a much larger clone is just one base distant, this may be a read error. V is TRBV2 and J is TRBJ1-4; a possible D gene is TRBD1 (6 bases). V was shortened by 7 bases and J by 4 bases, with 16 bases between the two germline ends. This CDR3 region has 15 residues. The V gene's germline CDR1 is SNHLY and CDR2 FYNNEI. The CDR3 here is CASNVATGVNEKLFF. CDR3 DNA sequence: TGTGCCAGCAATGTAGCGACAGGCGTTAATGAAAAACTGTTTTTT.

The chain uses TRBV20-1 and TRBJ2-1, with D unclear. CDR1 is DFQATT, CDR2 SNEGSKA, per germline (reference sequence). This CDR3 spans 16 amino acids. The V gene lost 0 bases and the J gene lost 0 bases, with 12 bases spanning the gap. The CDR3 coding sequence is TGCAGTGCTAGAGACCCTAGGCTGAGCTCCTACAATGAGCAGTTCTTC. Translation: CSARDPRLSSYNEQFF.